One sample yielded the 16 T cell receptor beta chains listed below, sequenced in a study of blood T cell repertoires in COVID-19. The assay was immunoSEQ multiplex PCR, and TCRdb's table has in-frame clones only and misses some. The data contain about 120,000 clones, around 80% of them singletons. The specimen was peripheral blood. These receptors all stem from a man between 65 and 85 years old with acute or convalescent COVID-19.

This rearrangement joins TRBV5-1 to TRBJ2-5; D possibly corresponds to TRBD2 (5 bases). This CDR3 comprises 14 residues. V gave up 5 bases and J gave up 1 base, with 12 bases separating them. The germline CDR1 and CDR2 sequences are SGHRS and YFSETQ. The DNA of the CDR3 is TGCGCCAGCAGACCCGGGGTCGTCCAAGAGACCCAGTACTTC. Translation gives CASRPGVVQETQYF.

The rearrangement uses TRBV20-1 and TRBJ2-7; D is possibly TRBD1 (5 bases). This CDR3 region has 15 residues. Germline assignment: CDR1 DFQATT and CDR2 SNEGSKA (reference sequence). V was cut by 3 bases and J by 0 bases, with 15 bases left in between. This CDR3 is CSASSPRQSSYEQYF. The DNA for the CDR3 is TGCAGTGCTAGTTCCCCGAGACAGAGCTCCTACGAGCAGTACTTC.

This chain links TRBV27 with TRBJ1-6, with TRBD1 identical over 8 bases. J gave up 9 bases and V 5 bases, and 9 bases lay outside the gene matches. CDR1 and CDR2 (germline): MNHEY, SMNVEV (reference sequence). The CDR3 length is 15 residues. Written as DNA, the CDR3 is TGTGCCAGCAGTCGGGCCGGACAGGGATCTTCACCCCTCCACTTT. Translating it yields CASSRAGQGSSPLHF.

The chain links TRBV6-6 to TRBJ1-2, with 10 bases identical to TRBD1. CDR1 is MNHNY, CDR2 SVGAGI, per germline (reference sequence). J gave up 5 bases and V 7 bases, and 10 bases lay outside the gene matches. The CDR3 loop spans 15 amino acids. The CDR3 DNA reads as TGTGCCAGCAACCTCGGCGGGACAGGGGTTTATGGCTACACCTTC. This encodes CASNLGGTGVYGYTF.

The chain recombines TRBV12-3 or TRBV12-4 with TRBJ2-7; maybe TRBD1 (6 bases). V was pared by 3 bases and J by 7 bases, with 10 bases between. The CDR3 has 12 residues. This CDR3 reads CASSFRGWEQYF. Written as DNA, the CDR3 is TGTGCCAGCAGTTTCAGGGGCTGGGAGCAGTACTTC.

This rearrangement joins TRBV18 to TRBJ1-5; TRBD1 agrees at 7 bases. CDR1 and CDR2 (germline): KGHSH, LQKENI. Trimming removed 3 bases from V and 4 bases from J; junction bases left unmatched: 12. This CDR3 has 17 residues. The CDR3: CASSPETGPVRNQPQHF. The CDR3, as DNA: TGTGCCAGCTCACCGGAGACAGGGCCGGTTAGGAATCAGCCCCAGCATTTT.

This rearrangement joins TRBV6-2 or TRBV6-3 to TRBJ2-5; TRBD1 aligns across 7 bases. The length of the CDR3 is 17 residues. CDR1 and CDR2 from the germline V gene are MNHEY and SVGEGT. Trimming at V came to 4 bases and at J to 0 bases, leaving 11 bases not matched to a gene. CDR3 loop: CASSFVRQGIYQETQYF. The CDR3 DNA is TGTGCCAGCAGTTTCGTTAGACAGGGTATATACCAAGAGACCCAGTACTTC.

CDR3 sequence: CASSVTSGPTVEQYF. The CDR3 coding sequence is TGTGCCAGCAGCGTGACTAGCGGACCCACCGTAGAGCAGTACTTC. The chain has TRBV7-9 and TRBJ2-7; TRBD2 matches at 9 bases. Germline values: CDR1 SEHNR, CDR2 FQNEAQ (reference sequence). This CDR3 comprises 15 residues. Trimming removed 5 bases from V and 7 bases from J; junction bases left unmatched: 12.

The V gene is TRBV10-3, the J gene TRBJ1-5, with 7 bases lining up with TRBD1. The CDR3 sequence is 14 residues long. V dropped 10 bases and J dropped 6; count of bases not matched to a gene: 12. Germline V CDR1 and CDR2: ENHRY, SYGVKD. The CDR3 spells CATSDRVGFQPQHF. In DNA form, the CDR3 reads TGTGCCACTTCCGACAGGGTGGGGTTTCAGCCCCAGCATTTT.

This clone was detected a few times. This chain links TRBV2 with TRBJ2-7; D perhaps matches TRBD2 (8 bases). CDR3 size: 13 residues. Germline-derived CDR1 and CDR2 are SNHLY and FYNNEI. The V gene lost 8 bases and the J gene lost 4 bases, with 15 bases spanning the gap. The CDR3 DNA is TGTGCCAGCTCGGGAGGGGGCCTTTACGAGCAGTACTTC. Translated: CASSGGGLYEQYF.

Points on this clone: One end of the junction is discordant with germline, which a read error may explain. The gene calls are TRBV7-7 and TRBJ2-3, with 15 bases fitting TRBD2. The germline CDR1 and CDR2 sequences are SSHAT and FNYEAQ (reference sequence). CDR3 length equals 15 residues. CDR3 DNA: TGTGCTAGCAGTCGGACTAGCGGGGGGGCAGATACGCAGTATTTT. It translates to CASSRTSGGADTQYF.

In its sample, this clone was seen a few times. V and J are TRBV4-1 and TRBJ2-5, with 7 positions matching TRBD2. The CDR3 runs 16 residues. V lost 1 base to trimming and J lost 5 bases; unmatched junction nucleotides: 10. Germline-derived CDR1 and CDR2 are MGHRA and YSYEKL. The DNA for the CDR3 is TGCGCCAGCAGCCAAGGGGCTAGCGGACCCACCGAGACCCAGTACTTC. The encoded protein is CASSQGASGPTETQYF.

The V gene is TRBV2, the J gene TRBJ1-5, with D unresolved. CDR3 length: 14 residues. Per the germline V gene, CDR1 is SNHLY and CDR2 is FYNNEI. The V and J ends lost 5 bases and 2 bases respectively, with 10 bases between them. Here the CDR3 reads CASSRSRGNQPQHF. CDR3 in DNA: TGTGCCAGCAGTCGGTCACGCGGCAATCAGCCCCAGCATTTT.

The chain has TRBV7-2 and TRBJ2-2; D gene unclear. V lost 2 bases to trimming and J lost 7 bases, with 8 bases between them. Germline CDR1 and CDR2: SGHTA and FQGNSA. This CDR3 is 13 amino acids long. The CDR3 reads CASSLNFGGELFF. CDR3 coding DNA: TGTGCCAGCAGCTTAAACTTTGGCGGGGAGCTGTTTTTT.

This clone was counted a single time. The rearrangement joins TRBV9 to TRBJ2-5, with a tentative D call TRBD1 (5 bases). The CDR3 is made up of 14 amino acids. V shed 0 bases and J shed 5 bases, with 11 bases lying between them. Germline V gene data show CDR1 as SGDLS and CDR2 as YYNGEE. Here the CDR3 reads CASSVGSGWETQYF. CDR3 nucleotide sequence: TGTGCCAGCAGCGTAGGTTCAGGGTGGGAGACCCAGTACTTC.

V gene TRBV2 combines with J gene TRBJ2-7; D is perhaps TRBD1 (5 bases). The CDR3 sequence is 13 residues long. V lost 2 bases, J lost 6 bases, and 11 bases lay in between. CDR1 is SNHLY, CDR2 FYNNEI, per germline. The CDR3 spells CASSELEGAEQYF. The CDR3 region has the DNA TGTGCCAGCAGTGAATTGGAAGGGGCCGAGCAGTACTTC.